The clone carrying this T cell receptor beta chain has only a few counts. Original processing notes: Amplification of reference gene primers was used by the study to estimate nucleated cell counts. The table came from immunoSEQ multiplex PCR; TCRdb's copy has only in-frame clones and leaves some out. V and J calls and clone size are given by that table; D and trimming were obtained from the DNA. The sample gives nearly 45,000 clones, more than 65% of which show up once; over 11% is in the top ten. The data derive from a study of blood T cell repertoires in COVID-19. Specimen: peripheral blood. The receptor was derived from a human donor in a cohort sampled during active COVID-19.

CDR3 coding DNA: TGTGCCAGCAGCTTTGGGACAGTCCTAGCGCGAGGGGGGCAGTTCTTC. Its protein is CASSFGTVLARGGQFF. The genes are TRBV11-2 and TRBJ2-1; weak D call: TRBD1 (7 bases). This CDR3 contains 16 residues. Germline loops: CDR1 SGHAT, CDR2 FQNNGV. V was pared by 3 bases and J by 12 bases, with 24 bases between.